What follows describes a single T cell receptor beta chain. This receptor's antigen is unknown. Per-base quality was not reported, and no clone a single base away is much larger than it. A MiSeq instrument was used for deep resolution sequencing, which targeted depths ranging from 1 in 1 million up to 1 in 200,000 T cells, with coverage averaging 10x for each clonotype. The immunoSEQ hsTCRB Kit was used to generate TCR beta libraries. On the authors' methods: Data were analyzed with ImmunoSEQ Data Assistant and ImmunoSEQ Analyzer, with V, D and J genes assigned per IMGT definitions. Clonality, with values ranging from 0 to 1, was calculated as one minus the normalized Shannon entropy of productive rearrangement frequencies. Public clonotype analysis was restricted to overrepresented clonotypes comprising at least 0.05% of each patient's repertoire. Roughly 12 age-matched healthy donor repertoires from immuneACCESS were used as controls for clonality. This is the immuneACCESS table as TCRdb keeps it, with only in-frame sequences that have V and J called. A part of the clones is gone; compared with another copy, unresolved V genes explain less than half, and the rest is unexplained. The DNA gave D and trimming, while V, J and clone size come from that table. This sample has around 130,000 clones in its table, and around 80% of those were observed once. The ten largest clonotypes hold roughly 3.3% of the sample.

Explained via the paper, the time point label denotes: around 2 years on ibrutinib. For TCR beta library preparation, about 2.2 micrograms of genomic DNA were extracted from the cryopreserved PBMCs. Longitudinal blood samples from CLL patients on ibrutinib monotherapy were analyzed using high-throughput TCR beta sequencing. The patients were enrolled in a single-center, open-label phase 2 trial of ibrutinib monotherapy. The data derive from a study of cytotoxic CD8 clonotypes in ibrutinib-treated CLL (dated by TCRdb to about 2021). Regarding the complete study: The cohort had 11 relapsed/refractory and approximately 15 treatment-naive patients; fewer than 18 were IGHV unmutated. Partial responses were observed in 24 patients and complete responses in 2; after a median follow-up of 68 months, remission was maintained in approximately 14 patients and progression was observed in roughly twelve. The response samples were drawn at a median of around eleven months into treatment, with a range of about 6 to 36 months. On average, each sample had some 260,000 productive templates and 100,000 or so productive rearrangements. Of the 85 to 95 participants in the trial, 20 to 30 had longitudinal samples available. Cryopreserved peripheral blood mononuclear cells were collected before treatment, at response, and at either disease progression or sustained remission. Every remission and progressive disease sample was obtained while ibrutinib was still being received by the patients. General conclusions and limits of the study: Baseline clonality exceeded that of age-matched healthy donors and correlated strongly with circulating CD8+ T-cell counts. Lymph node repertoires were not examined, and the timing of sampling was not matched between patients in sustained remission and those whose disease progressed. Public clonotypes were rare and either shrank or stayed stable during treatment, and the rise in clonality at ibrutinib response reflected expansion of private clonotypes. An increase in clonality was observed at ibrutinib response, with clonality remaining stable during sustained remission and falling back toward baseline at progression.

Sample: PBMCs, taken after 24 months of ibrutinib treatment. This sequence was found in a human donor with chronic lymphocytic leukemia.

The bases read TGTGCCAGTTCAAGGGGCACAGATACGCAGTATTTT. Translated, this is CASSRGTDTQYF. Rearrangement joined TRBV7-2 to TRBJ2-3; there is no confident call for the D gene. V loses 9 bases of germline sequence and J loses 1 base, and the interval between the two ends is 8 bases. From the germline V gene, CDR1 is SGHTA and CDR2 is FQGNSA. The CDR3 covers 12 residues, taking in both the cysteine and the phenylalanine. Kept here is only the CDR3 DNA, which spans 36 bases and is read in frame from base 1.